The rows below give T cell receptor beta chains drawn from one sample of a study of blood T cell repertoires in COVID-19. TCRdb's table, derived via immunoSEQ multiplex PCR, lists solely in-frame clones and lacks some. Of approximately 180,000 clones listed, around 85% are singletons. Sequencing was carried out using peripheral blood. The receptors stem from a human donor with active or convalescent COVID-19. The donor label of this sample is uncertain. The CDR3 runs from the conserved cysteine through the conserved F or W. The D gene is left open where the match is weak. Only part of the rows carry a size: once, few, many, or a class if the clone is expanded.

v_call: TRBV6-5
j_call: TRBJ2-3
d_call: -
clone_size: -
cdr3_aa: CASSYQGPTHTQYF
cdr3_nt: TGTGCCAGCAGTTACCAGGGGCCGACACATACGCAGTATTTT

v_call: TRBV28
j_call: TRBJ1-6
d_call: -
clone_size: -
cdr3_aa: CASSLGGAQGDSPLHF
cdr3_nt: TGTGCCAGCAGTTTAGGGGGGGCGCAAGGGGATTCACCCCTCCACTTT

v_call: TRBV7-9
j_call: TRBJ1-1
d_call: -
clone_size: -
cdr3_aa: CASSYTNTEAFF
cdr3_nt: TGTGCCAGCAGCTACACGAACACTGAAGCTTTCTTT

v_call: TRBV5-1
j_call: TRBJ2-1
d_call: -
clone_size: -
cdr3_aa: CASSLEISSSYNEQFF
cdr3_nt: TGCGCCAGCAGCTTGGAAATCTCGAGCTCCTACAATGAGCAGTTCTTC

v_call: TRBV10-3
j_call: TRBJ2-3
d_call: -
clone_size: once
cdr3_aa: CAISDRLVSTDTQYF
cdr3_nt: TGTGCCATCAGTGATAGGCTAGTTAGCACAGATACGCAGTATTTT

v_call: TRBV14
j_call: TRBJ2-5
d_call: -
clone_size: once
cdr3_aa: CASSQDDWRRVGSETQYF
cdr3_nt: TGTGCCAGCAGCCAAGATGATTGGCGCAGGGTGGGTAGCGAGACCCAGTACTTC

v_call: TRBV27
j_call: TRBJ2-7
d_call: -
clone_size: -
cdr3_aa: CASSPGVLREQYF
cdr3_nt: TGTGCCAGCAGCCCGGGGGTGTTGCGCGAGCAGTACTTC

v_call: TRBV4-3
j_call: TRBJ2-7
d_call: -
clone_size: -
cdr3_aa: CASSQESEDSEQYF
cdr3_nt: TGCGCCAGCAGCCAAGAGTCCGAGGACAGCGAGCAGTACTTC

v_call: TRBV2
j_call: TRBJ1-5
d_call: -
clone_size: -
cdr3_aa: CASSDRFGYSNQPQHF
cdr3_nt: TGTGCCAGCAGTGACAGATTCGGGTATAGCAATCAGCCCCAGCATTTT

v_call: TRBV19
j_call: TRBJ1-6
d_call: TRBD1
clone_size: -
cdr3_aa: CASSTRQGASYNSPLHF
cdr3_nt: TGTGCCAGTAGTACCCGACAGGGGGCGTCCTATAATTCACCCCTCCACTTT

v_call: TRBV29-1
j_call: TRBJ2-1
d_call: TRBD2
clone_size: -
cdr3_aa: CSVSGLAGGLGQFF
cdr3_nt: TGCAGCGTTTCGGGACTAGCGGGAGGGTTAGGGCAGTTCTTC

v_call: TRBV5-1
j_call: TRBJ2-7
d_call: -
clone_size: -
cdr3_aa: CASSEDYEQYF
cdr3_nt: TGCGCCAGCAGCGAGGACTACGAGCAGTACTTC

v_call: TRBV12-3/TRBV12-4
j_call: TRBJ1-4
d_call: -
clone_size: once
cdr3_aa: CASSLGGGEKLFF
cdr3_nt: TGTGCCAGCAGTTTAGGAGGTGGAGAAAAACTGTTTTTT

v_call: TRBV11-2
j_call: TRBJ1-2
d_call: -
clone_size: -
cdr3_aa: CASSLGAYGYTF
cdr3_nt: TGTGCCAGCAGCTTAGGCGCCTATGGCTACACCTTC

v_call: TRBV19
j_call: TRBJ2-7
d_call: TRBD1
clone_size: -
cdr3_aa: CASSRLGQGAYEQYF
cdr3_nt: TGTGCCAGTAGTAGATTGGGACAGGGGGCTTACGAGCAGTACTTC

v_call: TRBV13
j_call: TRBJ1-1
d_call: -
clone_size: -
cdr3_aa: CASSPDRHTEAFF
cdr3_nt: TGTGCCAGCAGCCCGGACAGACACACTGAAGCTTTCTTT

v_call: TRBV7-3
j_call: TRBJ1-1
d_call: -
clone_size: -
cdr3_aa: CASSLRGESEAFF
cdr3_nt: TGTGCCAGCAGCTTACGGGGGGAGTCCGAAGCTTTCTTT

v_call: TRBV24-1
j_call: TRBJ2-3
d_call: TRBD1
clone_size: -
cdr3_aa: CATSDTGTGSTDTQYF
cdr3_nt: TGTGCCACCAGTGATACCGGGACAGGGAGCACAGATACGCAGTATTTT

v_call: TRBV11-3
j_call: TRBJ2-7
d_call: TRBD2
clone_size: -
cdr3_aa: CASSVRLAGGKDEQYF
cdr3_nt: TGTGCCAGCAGCGTCAGACTAGCGGGAGGGAAGGACGAGCAGTACTTC

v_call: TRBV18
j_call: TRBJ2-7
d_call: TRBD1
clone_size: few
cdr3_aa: CASSPPGQRAYEQYF
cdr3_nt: TGTGCCAGCTCACCACCGGGACAGCGAGCCTACGAGCAGTACTTC

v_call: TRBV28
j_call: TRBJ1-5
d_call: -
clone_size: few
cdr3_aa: CASSLSGGSNQPQHF
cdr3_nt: TGTGCCAGCAGTTTAAGCGGCGGTAGCAATCAGCCCCAGCATTTT

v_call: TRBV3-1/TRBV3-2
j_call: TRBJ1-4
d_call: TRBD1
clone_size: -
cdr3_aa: CASSVGQGDEKLFF
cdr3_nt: TGTGCCAGCAGCGTCGGACAGGGAGATGAAAAACTGTTTTTT

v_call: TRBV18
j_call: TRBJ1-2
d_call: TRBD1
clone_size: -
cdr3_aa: CASSPGGTGYGYTF
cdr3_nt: TGTGCCAGCTCACCGGGGGGGACAGGCTATGGCTACACCTTC

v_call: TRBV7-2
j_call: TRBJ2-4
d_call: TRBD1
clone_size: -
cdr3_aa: CASSLDATGRQYF
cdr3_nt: TGTGCCAGCAGCTTAGATGCGACAGGGCGGCAGTACTTC

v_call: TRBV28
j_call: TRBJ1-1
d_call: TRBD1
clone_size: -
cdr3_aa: CASSSTGPEAFF
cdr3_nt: TGTGCCAGCAGTTCGACAGGGCCTGAAGCTTTCTTT

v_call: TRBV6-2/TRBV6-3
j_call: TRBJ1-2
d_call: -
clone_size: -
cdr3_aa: CASSLRQDGYTF
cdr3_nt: TGTGCCAGCAGTCTCCGACAGGATGGCTACACCTTC

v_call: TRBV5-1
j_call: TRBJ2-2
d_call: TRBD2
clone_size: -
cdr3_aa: CASSPGLAGVNTGELFF
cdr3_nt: TGCGCCAGCAGCCCGGGACTAGCGGGAGTGAACACCGGGGAGCTGTTTTTT

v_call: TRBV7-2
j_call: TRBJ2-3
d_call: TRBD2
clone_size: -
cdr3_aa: CASSPFGTSSGVTQYF
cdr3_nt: TGTGCCAGCAGCCCCTTCGGGACTAGCTCGGGTGTTACGCAGTATTTT

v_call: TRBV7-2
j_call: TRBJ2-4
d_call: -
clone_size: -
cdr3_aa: CASSLVLFVSDEGIQYF
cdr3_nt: TGTGCCAGCAGCTTGGTCTTATTTGTTAGCGACGAGGGCATTCAGTACTTC

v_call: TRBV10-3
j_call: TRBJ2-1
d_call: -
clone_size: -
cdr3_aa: CAIMRWAGKDNEQFF
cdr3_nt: TGTGCCATCATGAGATGGGCAGGGAAGGACAATGAGCAGTTCTTC

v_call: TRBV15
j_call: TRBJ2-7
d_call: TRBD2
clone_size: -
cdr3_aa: CATSRAGGPNSYEQYF
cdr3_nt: TGTGCCACCAGCAGAGCGGGAGGGCCCAACTCCTACGAGCAGTACTTC

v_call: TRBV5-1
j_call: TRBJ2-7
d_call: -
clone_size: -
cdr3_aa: CASSPSGKLGFEQYF
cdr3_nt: TGCGCCAGCAGCCCCTCAGGGAAGTTAGGGTTCGAGCAGTACTTC